The rows below give T cell receptor beta chains drawn from one sample of a study of response to subunit inactivated influenza vaccine. TCRdb reprocessed the RT-PCR reads with MiXCR, giving one entry per CDR3 protein. The repertoire holds a few hundred thousand distinct CDR3 sequences, with about 14% as singletons. Here the sequenced sample was PBMCs from blood, taken 12 days after vaccination. All receptors come from a man aged 45 to 65 who received an inactivated influenza vaccine. Both conserved end residues are part of each CDR3. Fields, in order: CDR3 protein, V gene, D gene, CDR3 length, J gene. A D gene is named only where the DNA matches it firmly.

CSVRISYEQYF,TRBV29-1,.,11,TRBJ2-7
CASSVVRGNTEAFF,TRBV9,.,14,TRBJ1-1
CASSLGSKTGELFF,TRBV7-9,.,14,TRBJ2-2
CASRETWEESYEQYF,TRBV12-3/TRBV12-4,.,15,TRBJ2-7
CSVEATGVGDTQYF,TRBV29-1,TRBD1,14,TRBJ2-3
CASSPGSGDATRQYF,TRBV4-2,TRBD2,15,TRBJ2-7
CATGSGADNSPLHF,TRBV5-1,.,14,TRBJ1-6
CSARRQQNTEAFF,TRBV20-1,.,13,TRBJ1-1
CASSNGLAGITGELFF,TRBV6-2/TRBV6-3,TRBD2,16,TRBJ2-2
CASSPGWAVGGYTF,TRBV7-9,.,14,TRBJ1-2
CASSFRAGSSEDTQYF,TRBV19,TRBD2,16,TRBJ2-3
CASSAPTDTQYF,TRBV9,.,12,TRBJ2-3
CASSQTGTSDMEELFF,TRBV4-2,TRBD2,16,TRBJ2-2
CASSQRQANEKLFF,TRBV3-1,.,14,TRBJ1-4
CASRATRDRGRNEQFF,TRBV7-8,TRBD1,16,TRBJ2-1
CASSPQTGWNTEAFF,TRBV18,TRBD1,15,TRBJ1-1
CASSQSLIGETQYF,TRBV4-3,.,14,TRBJ2-5
CASSQRGEDEQFF,TRBV3-1,.,13,TRBJ2-1
CASGPDSPLHF,TRBV7-9,.,11,TRBJ1-6
CASSLDTRATGELFF,TRBV28,.,15,TRBJ2-2
CSARRVGDTEAFF,TRBV20-1,.,13,TRBJ1-1
CARHLRGRPKTDEQFF,TRBV27,.,16,TRBJ2-1
CASSTPPGHSTYEQYF,TRBV7-2,.,16,TRBJ2-7
CASSFRGRAYEQFF,TRBV5-1,.,14,TRBJ2-1
CASSREEGFGTEAFF,TRBV18,.,15,TRBJ1-1
CSARDETGTASTDTQYF,TRBV20-1,TRBD1,17,TRBJ2-3
CASSITQGKEPQHF,TRBV28,.,14,TRBJ1-5
CSARSYGSGADTQYF,TRBV20-1,.,15,TRBJ2-3
CATSDMTYNEQFF,TRBV24-1,.,13,TRBJ2-1
CATSRARQGTYNEQFF,TRBV15,TRBD1,16,TRBJ2-1
CAWSVASGKVTQYF,TRBV30,TRBD2,14,TRBJ2-5
CATSRDLEHKLKEQYF,TRBV15,.,16,TRBJ2-3
CASSLDGQLSYEQYF,TRBV5-1,.,15,TRBJ2-7
CASSLARGLYNEQFF,TRBV28,TRBD1,15,TRBJ2-1
CASTQGANTQYF,TRBV7-2,TRBD1,12,TRBJ2-3
CAALGPGTGNTIYF,TRBV28,.,14,TRBJ1-3
CASSSRGLANEKLFF,TRBV13,.,15,TRBJ1-4
CASSLERVADTQYF,TRBV28,.,14,TRBJ2-3
CASSKYSGGLNNEQFF,TRBV7-2,.,16,TRBJ2-1
CASSADRISHEQYF,TRBV7-2,.,14,TRBJ2-7
CASSSGTATGELFF,TRBV5-1,TRBD1,14,TRBJ2-2
CSARLLAYGPNEQFF,TRBV20-1,.,15,TRBJ2-1
CASSKPRTGGHEQYF,TRBV21-1,.,15,TRBJ2-7
CASSQELASTGELFF,TRBV3-1,.,15,TRBJ2-2
CASSSGQNQPQHF,TRBV12-3/TRBV12-4,TRBD1,13,TRBJ1-5
CASSKAYWGLRVNSPLHF,TRBV21-1,.,18,TRBJ1-6
CASSQEDSANYGYTF,TRBV4-1,.,15,TRBJ1-2
CASSLYPKETQYF,TRBV5-1,.,13,TRBJ2-5
CASSVGGAGELFF,TRBV5-1,TRBD1,13,TRBJ2-2
CASSRLAGGSEQYF,TRBV3-1,TRBD2,14,TRBJ2-7
CATSRAPEYNEQFF,TRBV15,.,14,TRBJ2-1
CSAFLPGTGLANEQFF,TRBV20-1,TRBD1,16,TRBJ2-1
CASSLTQSSYNEQFF,TRBV7-9,.,15,TRBJ2-1
CASSPRRGSSGNTIYF,TRBV7-8,.,16,TRBJ1-3
CASGSRGSDTQYF,TRBV5-1,.,13,TRBJ2-3
CASSHRTGTSTDTQYF,TRBV7-2,TRBD1,16,TRBJ2-3
CSVRGRRENTEAFF,TRBV29-1,.,14,TRBJ1-1